The 9 T cell receptor beta chains below all came from one sample that was sequenced in a study of T cell repertoires in cytomegalovirus infection. MiXCR, applied by TCRdb to the reads, yields one record per CDR3 protein. The table records under 130,000 distinct CDR3 sequences, roughly 41% of them present only once. Their antigens remain unidentified. The sequencing here drew on CD8+ T cells from cultured PBMCs, taken from culture after CMV antigen stimulation. The receptors were sampled from a human donor in good health (CMV status not recorded). Some clones in this sample may be carry-over from other donors' samples.

This clonotype was recorded at least ten times. The rearrangement links TRBV7-2 to TRBJ2-2; a possible D gene is TRBD2 (6 bases). The V gene's germline CDR1 is SGHTA and CDR2 FQGNSA. The V gene lost 6 bases and the J gene lost 9 bases, with 11 bases spanning the gap. The CDR3 sequence is 12 residues long. The CDR3 loop is CASRDTSWELFF. The CDR3 region has the DNA TGTGCCAGCAGGGATACTAGCTGGGAGCTGTTTTTT.

CDR3 nucleotide sequence: TGTGCCAGCAGCCCCCGGGGGAGCCAGTATGGCTACACCTTC. This sequence encodes CASSPRGSQYGYTF. This rearrangement joins TRBV7-8 to TRBJ1-2; weak D call: TRBD1 (5 bases). V gave up 5 bases and J gave up 5 bases, with 15 bases separating them. This CDR3 comprises 14 residues. Germline loops: CDR1 SGHVS, CDR2 FQNEAQ.

V and J are TRBV27 and TRBJ2-1; TRBD2 matches at 8 bases. There are 15 residues in the CDR3. V trimming: 7 bases; J trimming: 0 bases; junction bases outside the gene matches: 5. CDR1 is MNHEY and CDR2 is SMNVEV in the germline V gene (reference sequence). The CDR3 sequence is CASTPGGPSYNEQFF. As DNA, the CDR3 is TGTGCCAGCACTCCGGGGGGGCCCTCCTACAATGAGCAGTTCTTC.

This chain links TRBV6-1 with TRBJ1-3; 9 bases fit TRBD1. CDR3 length equals 17 residues. V was pared by 0 bases and J by 4 bases, with 7 bases of the junction left unmatched. Looked up from germline, CDR1 is MNHNS and CDR2 is SASEGT. CDR3 residues: CASSEAVQGAYGNTIYF. The CDR3 DNA is TGTGCCAGCAGTGAAGCGGTACAGGGGGCTTACGGAAACACCATATATTTT.

This clonotype was counted between two and nine times. This chain joins TRBV20-1 and TRBJ2-1, with a weak D call TRBD1 (5 bases). Germline CDR1 DFQATT, CDR2 SNEGSKA (reference sequence). With 2 bases removed from V and 3 bases from J, the gap between germline ends came to 14 bases. The CDR3 consists of 15 residues. CDR3 sequence (DNA): TGCAGTGCTAGATTTCGACAGAACCACTACAATGAGCAGTTCTTC. It translates to CSARFRQNHYNEQFF.

The rearrangement joins TRBV7-8 to TRBJ2-5; D unclear. The CDR3 length is 13 residues. The V end lost 6 bases, the J end lost 2 bases, and 10 bases lay between the germline ends. Germline CDR1 is SGHVS and CDR2 is FQNEAQ. This chain's CDR3 is CASRIAAQETQYF. The DNA for the CDR3 is TGTGCCAGCAGAATAGCAGCGCAAGAGACCCAGTACTTC.

In this sample, this clonotype turned up many times. The chain carries TRBV2 and TRBJ2-1; 11 nucleotides line up with TRBD1. Germline V gives CDR1 SNHLY, CDR2 FYNNEI. V was pared by 4 bases and J by 2 bases, with 1 base of the junction left unmatched. CDR3 size: 15 residues. The CDR3 region is CASSGGQGAYNEQFF. The CDR3, as DNA: TGTGCCAGCAGTGGGGGACAGGGGGCCTACAATGAGCAGTTCTTC. Based on the CDR3 plus reference TRBV2 and TRBJ2-1, the full variable domain is EPEVTQTPSHQVTQMGQEVILRCVPISNHLYFYWYRQILGQKVEFLVSFYNNEISEKSEIFDDQFSVERPDGSNFTLKIRSTKLEDSAMYFCASSGGQGAYNEQFFGPGTRLTVL.

This clonotype was detected a few times. J is TRBJ1-6 and V is TRBV7-3, with TRBD1 matching over 8 bases. The ends lost 4 bases at V and 7 bases at J; junction bases unmatched: 9. The germline V gene has CDR1 SGHTA and CDR2 FQGTGA. The CDR3 has 16 residues. The CDR3 sequence is CASSSQGQGKNSPLHF. As DNA, the CDR3 is TGTGCCAGCAGCTCACAAGGACAGGGAAAGAATTCACCCCTCCACTTT.

The chain recombines TRBV12-3 or TRBV12-4 with TRBJ2-3, with D possibly being TRBD1 or TRBD2 (5 bases each). V was pared by 6 bases and J by 2 bases, with 15 bases between. The CDR3 sequence is 15 residues long. CDR3 protein: CASSRTSGLTDTQYF. The CDR3 DNA sequence: TGTGCCAGCAGCCGGACAAGCGGACTCACAGATACGCAGTATTTT.